This entry concerns a single TCR beta chain. What it binds is unknown. The CDR3 totals 15 residues. Germline assignment: CDR1 LGHNA and CDR2 YSLEER. After removal of 3 bases from V and 7 bases from J, the junction contained 10 bases not matched to a gene. TCRbeta libraries were built with three rounds of nested PCR, modified from ARM-PCR. TCRdb recomputed calls from the multiplex PCR reads with MiXCR, one row per CDR3 protein. Here the sample spans approximately 120,000 distinct CDR3 sequences, 60% to 80% being singletons. No cell sorting was done before RNA was extracted from the tissue. These data belong to a study of tumor and adjacent non-tumor tissue in lung cancer. About the research overall: Patients were aged roughly 31 to 76, ten or so men and about five women, stage I to III.

Study outcomes and limitations: Normal lung showed higher cumulative top 100 clone frequency than tumor.

This sequence was found in a woman aged 60-75 years with non-small cell lung cancer. The sequenced sample consisted of lung tumor tissue. The chain carries TRBV4-3 and TRBJ2-5; 8 nucleotides line up with TRBD2. CDR3 coding DNA: TGCGCCAGCAGCCAGGATCGGGGGGGTTCAGGGACCCAGTACTTC. Translation: CASSQDRGGSGTQYF.